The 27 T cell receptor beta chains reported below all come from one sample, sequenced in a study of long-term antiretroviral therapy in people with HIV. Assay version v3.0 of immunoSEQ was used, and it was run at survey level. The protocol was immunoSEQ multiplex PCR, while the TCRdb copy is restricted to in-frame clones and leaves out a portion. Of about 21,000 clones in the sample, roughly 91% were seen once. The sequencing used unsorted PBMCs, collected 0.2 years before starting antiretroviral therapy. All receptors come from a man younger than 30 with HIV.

The CDR3 is CASSRGGLNTEAFF. The CDR3 DNA follows: TGTGCCAGCTCCCGAGGGGGATTGAACACTGAAGCTTTCTTT. The rearrangement joins TRBV11-2 to TRBJ1-1; tentatively, D is TRBD1 (6 bases). CDR1 and CDR2 (germline): SGHAT, FQNNGV. CDR3 length: 14 amino acids. V gave up 8 bases and J gave up 0 bases, with 13 bases separating them.

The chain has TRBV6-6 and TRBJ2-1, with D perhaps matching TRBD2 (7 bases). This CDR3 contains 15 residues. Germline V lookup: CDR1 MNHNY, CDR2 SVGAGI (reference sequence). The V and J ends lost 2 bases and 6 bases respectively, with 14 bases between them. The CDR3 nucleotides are TGTGCCAGCAGTTACCTGGCGGGGGCCTTCAATGAGCAGTTCTTC. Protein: CASSYLAGAFNEQFF.

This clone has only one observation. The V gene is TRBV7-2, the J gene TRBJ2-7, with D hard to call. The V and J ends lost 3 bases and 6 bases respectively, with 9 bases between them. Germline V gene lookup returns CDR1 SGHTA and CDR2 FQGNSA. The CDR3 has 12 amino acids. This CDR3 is CASSFGPGEQYF. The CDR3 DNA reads TGTGCCAGCAGCTTTGGCCCGGGCGAGCAGTACTTC. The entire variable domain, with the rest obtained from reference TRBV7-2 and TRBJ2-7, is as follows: GAGVSQSPSNKVTEKGKDVELRCDPISGHTALYWYRQSLGQGLEFLIYFQGNSAPDKSGLPSDRFSAERTGGSVSTLTIQRTQQEDSAVYLCASSFGPGEQYFGPGTRLTVT.

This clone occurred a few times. CDR3 DNA: TGTGCCAGTAGTAGAAAGACCGGGGAGCTGTTTTTT. Protein product: CASSRKTGELFF. The chain has TRBV19 and TRBJ2-2; D remains unclear. This CDR3 spans 12 amino acids. V shed 4 bases and J shed 5 bases, with 5 bases lying between them. Germline CDR1 and CDR2: LNHDA and SQIVND (reference sequence).

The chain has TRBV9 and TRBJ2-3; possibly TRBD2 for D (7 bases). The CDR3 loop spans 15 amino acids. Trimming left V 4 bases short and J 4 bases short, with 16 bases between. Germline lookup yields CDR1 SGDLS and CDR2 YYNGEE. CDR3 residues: CASSTAGGGPDTQYF. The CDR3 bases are TGTGCCAGCAGCACCGCTGGCGGGGGCCCAGATACGCAGTATTTT. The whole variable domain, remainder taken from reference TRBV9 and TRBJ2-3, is DSGVTQTPKHLITATGQRVTLRCSPRSGDLSVYWYQQSLDQGLQFLIQYYNGEERAKGNILERFSAQQFPDLHSELNLSSLELGDSALYFCASSTAGGGPDTQYFGPGTRLTVL.

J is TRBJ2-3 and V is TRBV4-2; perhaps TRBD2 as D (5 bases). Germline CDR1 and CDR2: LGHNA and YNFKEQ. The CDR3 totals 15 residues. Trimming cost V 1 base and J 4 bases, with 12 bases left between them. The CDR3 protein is CASSQGYRGADTQYF. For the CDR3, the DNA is TGTGCCAGCAGCCAAGGTTACCGGGGTGCAGATACGCAGTATTTT.

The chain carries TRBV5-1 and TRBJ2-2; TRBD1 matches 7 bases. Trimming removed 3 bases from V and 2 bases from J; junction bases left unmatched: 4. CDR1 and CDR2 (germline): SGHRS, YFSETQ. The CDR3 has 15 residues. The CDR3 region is CASSWDRINTGELFF. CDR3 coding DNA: TGCGCCAGCAGCTGGGACAGAATCAACACCGGGGAGCTGTTTTTT.

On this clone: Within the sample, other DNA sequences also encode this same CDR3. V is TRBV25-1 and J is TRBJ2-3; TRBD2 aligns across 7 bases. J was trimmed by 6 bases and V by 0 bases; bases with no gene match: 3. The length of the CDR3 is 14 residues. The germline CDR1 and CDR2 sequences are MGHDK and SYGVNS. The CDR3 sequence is CASSEYGRADTQYF. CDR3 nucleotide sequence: TGTGCCAGCAGTGAATATGGGAGGGCTGATACGCAGTATTTT.

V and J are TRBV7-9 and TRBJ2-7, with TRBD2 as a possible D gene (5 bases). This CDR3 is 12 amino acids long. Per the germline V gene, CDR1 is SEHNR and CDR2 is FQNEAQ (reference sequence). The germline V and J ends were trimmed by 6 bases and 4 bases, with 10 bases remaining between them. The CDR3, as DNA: TGTGCCAGCAGTCGGACTGGATACGAGCAGTACTTC. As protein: CASSRTGYEQYF.

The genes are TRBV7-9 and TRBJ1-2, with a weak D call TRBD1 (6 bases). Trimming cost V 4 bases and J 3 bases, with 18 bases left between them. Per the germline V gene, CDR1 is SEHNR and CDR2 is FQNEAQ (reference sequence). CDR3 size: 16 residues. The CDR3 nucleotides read TGTGCCAGCAGCTACGGGGCGTCAGGGGCTGACTATGGCTACACCTTC. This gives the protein CASSYGASGADYGYTF.

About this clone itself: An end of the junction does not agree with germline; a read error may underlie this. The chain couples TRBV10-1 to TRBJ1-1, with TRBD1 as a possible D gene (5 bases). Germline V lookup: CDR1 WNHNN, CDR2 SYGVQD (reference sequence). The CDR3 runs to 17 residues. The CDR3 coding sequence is TGCGCCAGCAGTGAGTCATATCCCGGGACTAGGAACGCTGAAGCTTTCTTT. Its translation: CASSESYPGTRNAEAFF.

This chain's CDR3 is CASSSASLGVYGYTF. CDR3 DNA: TGTGCCAGCAGCTCGGCCAGCCTGGGGGTCTATGGCTACACCTTC. This chain joins TRBV13 and TRBJ1-2, with D possibly TRBD1 on 5 matching bases. The CDR3 has 15 residues. Germline loops: CDR1 PRHDT, CDR2 FYEKMQ (reference sequence). With 4 bases removed from V and 4 bases from J, the gap between germline ends came to 16 bases. The full variable domain, its missing parts supplied by reference TRBV13 and TRBJ1-2, is AAGVIQSPRHLIKEKRETATLKCYPIPRHDTVYWYQQGPGQDPQFLISFYEKMQSDKGSIPDRFSAQQFSDYHSELNMSSLELGDSALYFCASSSASLGVYGYTFGSGTRLTVV.

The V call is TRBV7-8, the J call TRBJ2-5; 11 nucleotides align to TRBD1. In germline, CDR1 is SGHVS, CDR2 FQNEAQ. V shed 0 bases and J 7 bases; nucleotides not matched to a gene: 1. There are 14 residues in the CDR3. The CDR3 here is CASSLAGTGGTQYF. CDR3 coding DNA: TGTGCCAGCAGCTTAGCCGGGACAGGGGGGACCCAGTACTTC.

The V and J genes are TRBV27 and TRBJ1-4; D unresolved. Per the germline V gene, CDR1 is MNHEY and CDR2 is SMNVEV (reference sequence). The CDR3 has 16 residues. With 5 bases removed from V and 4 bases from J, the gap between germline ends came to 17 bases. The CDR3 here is CASSVREPLYNEKLFF. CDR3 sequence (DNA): TGTGCCAGCAGTGTGAGGGAACCGCTTTATAATGAAAAACTGTTTTTT. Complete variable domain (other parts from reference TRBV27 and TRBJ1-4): EAQVTQNPRYLITVTGKKLTVTCSQNMNHEYMSWYRQDPGLGLRQIYYSMNVEVTDKGDVPEGYKVSRKEKRNFPLILESPSPNQTSLYFCASSVREPLYNEKLFFGSGTQLSVL.

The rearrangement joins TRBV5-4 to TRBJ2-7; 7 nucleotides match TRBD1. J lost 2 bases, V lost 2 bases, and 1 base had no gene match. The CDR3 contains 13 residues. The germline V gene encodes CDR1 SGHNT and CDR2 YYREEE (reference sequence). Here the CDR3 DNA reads TGTGCCAGCAGCTTTCAGGGGGCCTACGAGCAGTACTTC. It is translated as CASSFQGAYEQYF.

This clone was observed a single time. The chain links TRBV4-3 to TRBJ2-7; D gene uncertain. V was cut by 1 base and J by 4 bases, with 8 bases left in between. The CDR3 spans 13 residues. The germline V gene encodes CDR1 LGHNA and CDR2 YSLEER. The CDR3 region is CASSQGPFYEQYF. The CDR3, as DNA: TGCGCCAGCAGCCAAGGACCCTTTTACGAGCAGTACTTC.

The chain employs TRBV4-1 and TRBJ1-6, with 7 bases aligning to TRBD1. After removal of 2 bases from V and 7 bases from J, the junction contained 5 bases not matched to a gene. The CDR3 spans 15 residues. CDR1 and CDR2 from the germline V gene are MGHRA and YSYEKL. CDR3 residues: CASSQPTGRNSPLHF. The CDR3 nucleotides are TGCGCCAGCAGCCAACCGACAGGGCGCAATTCACCCCTCCACTTT.

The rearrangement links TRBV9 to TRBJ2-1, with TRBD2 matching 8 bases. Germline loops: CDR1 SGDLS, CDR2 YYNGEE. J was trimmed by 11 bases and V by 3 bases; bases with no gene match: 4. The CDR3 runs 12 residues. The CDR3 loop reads CASSGAGGKQFF. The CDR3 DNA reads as TGTGCCAGCAGCGGGGCGGGAGGCAAGCAGTTCTTC.

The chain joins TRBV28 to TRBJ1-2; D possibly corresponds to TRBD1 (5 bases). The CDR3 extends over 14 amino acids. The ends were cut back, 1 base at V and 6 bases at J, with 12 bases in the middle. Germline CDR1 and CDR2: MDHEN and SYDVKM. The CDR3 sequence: CASSLSRARDGYTF. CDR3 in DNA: TGTGCCAGCAGTTTATCCAGGGCTAGGGATGGCTACACCTTC.

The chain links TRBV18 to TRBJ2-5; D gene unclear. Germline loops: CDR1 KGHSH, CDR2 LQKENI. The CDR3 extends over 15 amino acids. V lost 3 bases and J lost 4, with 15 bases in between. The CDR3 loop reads CASSPFGPGGETQYF. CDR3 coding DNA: TGTGCCAGCTCACCGTTCGGACCCGGCGGAGAGACCCAGTACTTC.

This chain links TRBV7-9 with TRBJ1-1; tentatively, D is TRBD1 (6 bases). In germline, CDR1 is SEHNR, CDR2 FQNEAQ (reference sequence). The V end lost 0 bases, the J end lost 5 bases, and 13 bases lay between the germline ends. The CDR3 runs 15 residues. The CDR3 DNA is TGTGCCAGCAGCTTAGCTTCGGGGGCAAGGACTGAAGCTTTCTTT. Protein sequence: CASSLASGARTEAFF. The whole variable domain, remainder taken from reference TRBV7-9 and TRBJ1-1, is DTGVSQNPRHKITKRGQNVTFRCDPISEHNRLYWYRQTLGQGPEFLTYFQNEAQLEKSRLLSDRFSAERPKGSFSTLEIQRTEQGDSAMYLCASSLASGARTEAFFGQGTRLTVV.

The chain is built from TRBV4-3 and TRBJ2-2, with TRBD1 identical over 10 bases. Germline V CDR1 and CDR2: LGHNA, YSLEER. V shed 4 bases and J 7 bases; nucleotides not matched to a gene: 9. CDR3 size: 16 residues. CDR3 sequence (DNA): TGCGCCAGCAGCCGTGGGACAGGGGTGACGAGCGGGGAGCTGTTTTTT. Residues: CASSRGTGVTSGELFF.

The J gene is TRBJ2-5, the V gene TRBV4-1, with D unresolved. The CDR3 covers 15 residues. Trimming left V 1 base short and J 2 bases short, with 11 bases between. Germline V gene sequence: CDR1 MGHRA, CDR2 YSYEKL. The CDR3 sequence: CASSQVRKRQETQYF. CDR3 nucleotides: TGCGCCAGCAGCCAAGTCCGGAAGAGGCAAGAGACCCAGTACTTC.

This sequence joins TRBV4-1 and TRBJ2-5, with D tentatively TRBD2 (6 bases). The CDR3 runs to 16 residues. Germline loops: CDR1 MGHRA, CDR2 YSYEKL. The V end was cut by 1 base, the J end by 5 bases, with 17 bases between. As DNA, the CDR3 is TGCGCCAGCAGCCAAGGGGGGGATTTGGGTCTCGAGACCCAGTACTTC. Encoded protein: CASSQGGDLGLETQYF.

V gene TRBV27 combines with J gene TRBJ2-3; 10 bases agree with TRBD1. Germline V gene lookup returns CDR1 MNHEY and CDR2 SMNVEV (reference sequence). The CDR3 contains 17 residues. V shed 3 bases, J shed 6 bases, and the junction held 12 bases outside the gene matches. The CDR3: CASSFPTSGQGVDTQYF. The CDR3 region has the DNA TGTGCCAGCAGTTTCCCAACTAGCGGACAGGGGGTCGATACGCAGTATTTT.

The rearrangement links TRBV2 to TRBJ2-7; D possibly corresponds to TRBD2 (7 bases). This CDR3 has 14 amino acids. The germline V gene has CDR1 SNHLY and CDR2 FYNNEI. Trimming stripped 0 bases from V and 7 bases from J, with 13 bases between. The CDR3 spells CASSEAGGAGEQYF. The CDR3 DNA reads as TGTGCCAGCAGTGAAGCTGGGGGGGCTGGGGAGCAGTACTTC.

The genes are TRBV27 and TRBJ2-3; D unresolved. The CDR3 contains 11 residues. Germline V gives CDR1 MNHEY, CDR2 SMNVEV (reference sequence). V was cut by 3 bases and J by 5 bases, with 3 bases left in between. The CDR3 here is CASSFGDTQYF. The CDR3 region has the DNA TGTGCCAGCAGTTTTGGAGATACGCAGTATTTT.